The rows below give T cell receptor beta chains drawn from one sample of a study of cytomegalovirus exposure and HLA in healthy donors. Sequencing was performed with immunoSEQ multiplex PCR; in TCRdb, only in-frame clones are kept and a portion is missing. The sample contains about 160,000 clones, under 90% of which appear only once. Sequenced material: PBMCs. The receptors were sampled from a man younger than 35 in good health and CMV-seronegative. Both conserved end residues are part of each CDR3. A D gene is named only where the DNA matches it firmly. Where a row states a size, it is once, few, many or the class of an expanded clone; other rows omit it.

V: TRBV25-1; D: .; size: .; J: TRBJ1-1; CDR3: CASRGTGNTEAFF; DNA: TGTGCCAGCAGGGGAACAGGGAACACTGAAGCTTTCTTT
V: TRBV7-9; D: TRBD2; size: .; J: TRBJ2-1; CDR3: CASSNPGLAGGNEQFF; DNA: TGTGCCAGCAGCAACCCGGGACTAGCGGGAGGCAATGAGCAGTTCTTC
V: TRBV30; D: TRBD1; size: .; J: TRBJ1-4; CDR3: CAWRGDRGGGKLFF; DNA: TGTGCCTGGAGGGGGGACAGGGGAGGGGGAAAACTGTTTTTT
V: TRBV6-5; D: TRBD1; size: .; J: TRBJ1-1; CDR3: CASSWDRGNTEAFF; DNA: TGTGCCAGCAGTTGGGACAGGGGGAACACTGAAGCTTTCTTT
V: TRBV19; D: TRBD1; size: .; J: TRBJ2-5; CDR3: CASSDPGQGASEQYF; DNA: TGTGCCAGTAGTGATCCGGGACAGGGGGCATCGGAGCAGTACTTC
V: TRBV6-4; D: TRBD2; size: .; J: TRBJ2-3; CDR3: CASSDSRLAGRRYF; DNA: TGTGCCAGCAGTGACTCGAGGCTAGCGGGACGGAGGTATTTT
V: TRBV21-1; D: .; size: .; J: TRBJ1-1; CDR3: CASSRTGGDLDTEAFF; DNA: TGTGCCAGCAGCAGAACAGGGGGCGATTTGGACACTGAAGCTTTCTTT
V: TRBV27; D: TRBD1; size: .; J: TRBJ1-3; CDR3: CASRADRGSGNTIYF; DNA: TGTGCCAGCAGGGCGGACAGGGGTTCTGGAAACACCATATATTTT
V: TRBV5-4; D: .; size: .; J: TRBJ2-1; CDR3: CASSLGGATSYNEQFF; DNA: TGTGCCAGCAGCTTAGGGGGGGCGACTTCCTACAATGAGCAGTTCTTC
V: TRBV29-1; D: .; size: .; J: TRBJ2-3; CDR3: CSVFPRETESDTQYF; DNA: TGCAGCGTTTTCCCTCGGGAGACAGAGTCAGATACGCAGTATTTT
V: TRBV10-3; D: .; size: .; J: TRBJ1-6; CDR3: CAISDTASSYNSPLHF; DNA: TGTGCCATCAGTGATACCGCGAGCTCCTATAATTCACCCCTCCACTTT
V: TRBV29-1; D: TRBD1; size: .; J: TRBJ2-7; CDR3: CSAMTGTEQYF; DNA: TGCAGCGCAATGACAGGGACCGAGCAGTACTTC
V: TRBV7-9; D: TRBD2; size: .; J: TRBJ2-3; CDR3: CASSFGAGGPRPQYF; DNA: TGTGCCAGCAGCTTTGGGGCGGGGGGGCCCCGTCCGCAGTATTTT
V: TRBV7-2; D: TRBD2; size: once; J: TRBJ2-7; CDR3: CASSGIAGGPTEQYF; DNA: TGTGCCAGCAGCGGAATAGCGGGAGGGCCGACTGAGCAGTACTTC
V: TRBV7-9; D: TRBD2; size: .; J: TRBJ2-7; CDR3: CASSQGLAGVQEQYF; DNA: TGTGCCAGCAGCCAAGGGCTAGCGGGAGTTCAGGAGCAGTACTTC
V: TRBV9; D: TRBD1; size: .; J: TRBJ1-3; CDR3: CASSVAPTGLAGNTIYF; DNA: TGTGCCAGCAGCGTAGCCCCGACAGGGTTGGCTGGAAACACCATATATTTT
V: TRBV2; D: .; size: .; J: TRBJ2-1; CDR3: CASSAFQDEQFF; DNA: TGTGCCAGTAGCGCTTTTCAGGATGAGCAGTTCTTC
V: TRBV4-1; D: .; size: .; J: TRBJ2-7; CDR3: CASSQDRQVSYEQYF; DNA: TGCGCCAGCAGCCAAGATCGACAGGTCAGCTACGAGCAGTACTTC
V: TRBV7-9; D: .; size: .; J: TRBJ2-7; CDR3: CASSLVGSSYEQYF; DNA: TGTGCCAGCAGCTTAGTCGGGAGCTCCTACGAGCAGTACTTC
V: TRBV9; D: .; size: .; J: TRBJ2-2; CDR3: CASSPTVNTGELFF; DNA: TGTGCCAGCAGCCCGACAGTGAACACCGGGGAGCTGTTTTTT
V: TRBV11-2; D: TRBD1; size: .; J: TRBJ2-1; CDR3: CASSQPGQGYNEQFF; DNA: TGTGCCAGCAGCCAGCCCGGACAGGGATACAATGAGCAGTTCTTC
V: TRBV5-6; D: TRBD1; size: .; J: TRBJ1-6; CDR3: CASSHRGPGYNSPLHF; DNA: TGTGCCAGCAGCCACAGGGGCCCGGGATATAATTCACCCCTCCACTTT
V: TRBV19; D: .; size: .; J: TRBJ2-1; CDR3: CASTHPGLFPEQFF; DNA: TGTGCCAGTACCCACCCCGGACTCTTCCCGGAGCAGTTCTTC
V: TRBV2; D: TRBD2; size: .; J: TRBJ2-7; CDR3: CASSHGTSGYEQYF; DNA: TGTGCCAGCAGTCACGGGACTAGCGGCTACGAGCAGTACTTC
V: TRBV15; D: TRBD1; size: .; J: TRBJ1-2; CDR3: CATSLKGQNDGYTF; DNA: TGTGCCACCAGCTTAAAGGGACAGAACGATGGCTACACCTTC
V: TRBV6-6; D: .; size: .; J: TRBJ1-3; CDR3: CASSYLGQVSGNTIYF; DNA: TGTGCCAGCAGTTACCTGGGACAAGTTTCTGGAAACACCATATATTTT
V: TRBV2; D: .; size: once; J: TRBJ2-7; CDR3: CASSEDSSYEQYF; DNA: TGTGCCAGCAGTGAAGACAGCTCCTACGAGCAGTACTTC
V: TRBV25-1; D: .; size: once; J: TRBJ1-2; CDR3: CASSGSMGQSWNGYTF; DNA: TGTGCCAGCAGTGGGTCGATGGGACAAAGTTGGAATGGCTACACCTTC
V: TRBV7-6; D: .; size: .; J: TRBJ1-4; CDR3: CASSFRGTNEKLFF; DNA: TGTGCCAGCAGCTTTAGGGGGACTAATGAAAAACTGTTTTTT
V: TRBV19; D: .; size: .; J: TRBJ1-5; CDR3: CASSLSTVDSNQPQHF; DNA: TGTGCCAGTAGTCTCTCCACAGTGGATAGCAATCAGCCCCAGCATTTT
V: TRBV7-2; D: TRBD2; size: once; J: TRBJ2-7; CDR3: CASSLALTSGYEQYF; DNA: TGTGCCAGCAGCTTAGCGCTTACTAGCGGCTACGAGCAGTACTTC
V: TRBV7-3; D: TRBD2; size: .; J: TRBJ2-6; CDR3: CASSSAGGANVLTF; DNA: TGTGCCAGCAGCTCAGCGGGGGGGGCCAACGTCCTGACTTTC
V: TRBV10-3; D: .; size: .; J: TRBJ1-2; CDR3: CAIRFGTSKTANYGYTF; DNA: TGTGCCATCAGATTCGGGACATCCAAAACTGCTAACTATGGCTACACCTTC
V: TRBV7-8; D: TRBD1; size: .; J: TRBJ1-6; CDR3: CASSEAGTALNSPLHF; DNA: TGTGCCAGCAGCGAGGCCGGGACAGCCCTTAATTCACCCCTCCACTTT
V: TRBV27; D: TRBD1; size: .; J: TRBJ2-1; CDR3: CASRGDRGLFNEQFF; DNA: TGTGCCAGCAGGGGGGACAGGGGTCTTTTCAATGAGCAGTTCTTC
V: TRBV5-1; D: .; size: .; J: TRBJ1-3; CDR3: CASSLYTGGREAGNTIYF; DNA: TGCGCCAGCAGCTTGTATACTGGTGGCAGGGAGGCAGGAAACACCATATATTTT
V: TRBV19; D: .; size: .; J: TRBJ1-2; CDR3: CASSIVPGYLYGYTF; DNA: TGTGCCAGTAGTATAGTCCCAGGGTACCTCTATGGCTACACCTTC
V: TRBV11-2; D: .; size: .; J: TRBJ2-5; CDR3: CASSSSGLRAGETQYF; DNA: TGTGCCAGCAGCTCCTCAGGGCTCCGGGCCGGGGAGACCCAGTACTTC
V: TRBV28; D: .; size: .; J: TRBJ2-5; CDR3: CASSRGGYQETQYF; DNA: TGTGCCAGCAGTCGCGGGGGCTACCAAGAGACCCAGTACTTC
V: TRBV15; D: .; size: .; J: TRBJ2-7; CDR3: CATSRDPFSIEQYF; DNA: TGTGCCACCAGCAGAGATCCTTTCTCGATCGAGCAGTACTTC
V: TRBV6-5; D: .; size: .; J: TRBJ1-2; CDR3: CASSSTGYYGYTF; DNA: TGTGCCAGCAGTTCCACAGGGTACTATGGCTACACCTTC
V: TRBV25-1; D: .; size: .; J: TRBJ1-4; CDR3: CASREGTNEKLFF; DNA: TGTGCCAGCAGGGAAGGCACTAATGAAAAACTGTTTTTT
V: TRBV6-1; D: .; size: once; J: TRBJ2-7; CDR3: CASSVLENTYEQYF; DNA: TGTGCCAGCAGTGTATTGGAGAATACCTACGAGCAGTACTTC
V: TRBV18; D: .; size: .; J: TRBJ2-7; CDR3: CASSPEALGGYEQYF; DNA: TGTGCCAGCTCACCAGAGGCTCTCGGCGGATACGAGCAGTACTTC
V: TRBV2; D: TRBD1; size: .; J: TRBJ2-7; CDR3: CASSEEVQGERNEQYF; DNA: TGTGCCAGCAGTGAAGAGGTACAGGGGGAGAGAAACGAGCAGTACTTC
V: TRBV5-4; D: TRBD1; size: .; J: TRBJ2-5; CDR3: CASRRTGGWRETQYF; DNA: TGTGCCAGCAGGCGGACAGGGGGCTGGCGGGAGACCCAGTACTTC
V: TRBV27; D: .; size: .; J: TRBJ1-3; CDR3: CASSTRPWGGGGNTIYF; DNA: TGTGCCAGCAGTACAAGGCCCTGGGGTGGAGGAGGAAACACCATATATTTT